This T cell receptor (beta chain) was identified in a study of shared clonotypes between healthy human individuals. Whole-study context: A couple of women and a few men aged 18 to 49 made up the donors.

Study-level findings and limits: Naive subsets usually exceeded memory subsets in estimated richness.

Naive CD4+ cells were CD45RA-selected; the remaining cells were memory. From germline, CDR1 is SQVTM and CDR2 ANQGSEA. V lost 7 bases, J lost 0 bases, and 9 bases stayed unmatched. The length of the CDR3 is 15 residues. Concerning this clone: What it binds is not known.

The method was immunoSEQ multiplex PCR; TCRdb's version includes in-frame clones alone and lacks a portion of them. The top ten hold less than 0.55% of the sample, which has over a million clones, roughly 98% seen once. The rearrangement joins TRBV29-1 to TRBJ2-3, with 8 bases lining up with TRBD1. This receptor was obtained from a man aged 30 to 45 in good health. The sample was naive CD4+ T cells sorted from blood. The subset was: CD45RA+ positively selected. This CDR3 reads CSGMGDRSSTDTQYF. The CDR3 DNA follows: TGCAGCGGAATGGGGGACAGGAGTAGCACAGATACGCAGTATTTT.